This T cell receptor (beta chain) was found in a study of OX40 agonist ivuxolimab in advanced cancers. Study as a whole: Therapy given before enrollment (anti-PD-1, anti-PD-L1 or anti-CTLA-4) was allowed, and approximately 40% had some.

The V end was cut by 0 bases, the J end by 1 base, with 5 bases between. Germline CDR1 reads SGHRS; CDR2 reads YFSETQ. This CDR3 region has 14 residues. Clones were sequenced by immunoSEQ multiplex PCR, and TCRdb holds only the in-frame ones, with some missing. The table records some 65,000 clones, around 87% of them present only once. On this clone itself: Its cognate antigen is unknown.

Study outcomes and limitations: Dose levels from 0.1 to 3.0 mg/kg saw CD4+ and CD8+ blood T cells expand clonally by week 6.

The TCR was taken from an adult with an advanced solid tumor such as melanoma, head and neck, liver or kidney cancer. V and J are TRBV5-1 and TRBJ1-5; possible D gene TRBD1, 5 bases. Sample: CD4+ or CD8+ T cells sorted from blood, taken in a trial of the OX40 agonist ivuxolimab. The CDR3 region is CASSLGGSNQPQHF. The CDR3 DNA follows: TGCGCCAGCAGCTTGGGGGGGAGCAATCAGCCCCAGCATTTT.